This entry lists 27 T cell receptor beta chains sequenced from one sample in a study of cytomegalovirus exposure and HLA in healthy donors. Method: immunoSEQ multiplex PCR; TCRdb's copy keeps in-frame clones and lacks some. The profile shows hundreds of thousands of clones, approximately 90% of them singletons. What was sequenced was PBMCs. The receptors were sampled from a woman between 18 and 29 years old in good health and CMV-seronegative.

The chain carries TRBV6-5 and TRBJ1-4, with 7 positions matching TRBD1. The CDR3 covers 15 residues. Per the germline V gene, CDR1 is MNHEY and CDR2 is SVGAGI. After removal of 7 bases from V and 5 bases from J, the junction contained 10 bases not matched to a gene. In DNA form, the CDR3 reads TGTGCCAGCACTAGGATTTGGACAGGCAATGAAAAACTGTTTTTT. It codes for CASTRIWTGNEKLFF.

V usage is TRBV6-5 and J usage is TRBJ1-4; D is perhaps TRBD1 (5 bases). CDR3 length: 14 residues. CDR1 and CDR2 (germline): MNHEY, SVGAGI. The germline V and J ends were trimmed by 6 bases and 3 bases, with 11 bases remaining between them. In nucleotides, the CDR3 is TGTGCCAGCAGGACCGGGGGAGCTAATGAAAAACTGTTTTTT. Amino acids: CASRTGGANEKLFF.

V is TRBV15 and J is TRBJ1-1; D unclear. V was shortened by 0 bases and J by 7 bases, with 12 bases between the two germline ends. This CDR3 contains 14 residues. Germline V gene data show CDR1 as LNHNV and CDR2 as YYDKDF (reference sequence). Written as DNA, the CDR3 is TGTGCCACCAGCAGAGATGAGGGCAGCTATGAAGCTTTCTTT. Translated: CATSRDEGSYEAFF. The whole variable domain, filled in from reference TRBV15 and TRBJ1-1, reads DAMVIQNPRYQVTQFGKPVTLSCSQTLNHNVMYWYQQKSSQAPKLLFHYYDKDFNNEADTPDNFQSRRPNTSFCFLDIRSPGLGDTAMYLCATSRDEGSYEAFFGQGTRLTVV.

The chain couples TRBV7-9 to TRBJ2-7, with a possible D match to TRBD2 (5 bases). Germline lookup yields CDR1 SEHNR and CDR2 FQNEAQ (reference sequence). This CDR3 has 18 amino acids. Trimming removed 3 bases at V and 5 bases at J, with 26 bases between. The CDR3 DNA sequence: TGTGCCAGCAGCTTTGGCGAGTCAGACGGACTCCCTGAGAACGAGCAGTACTTC. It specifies CASSFGESDGLPENEQYF.

The CDR3 region has the DNA TGCAGCGTTCTCCCCACAGGGGGAGGTGGCTACACCTTC. It specifies CSVLPTGGGGYTF. This chain connects TRBV29-1 to TRBJ1-2; 8 nucleotides match TRBD1. This CDR3 is built from 13 residues. V lost 5 bases, J lost 7 bases, and 9 bases stayed unmatched. Germline V CDR1 and CDR2: SQVTM, ANQGSEA.

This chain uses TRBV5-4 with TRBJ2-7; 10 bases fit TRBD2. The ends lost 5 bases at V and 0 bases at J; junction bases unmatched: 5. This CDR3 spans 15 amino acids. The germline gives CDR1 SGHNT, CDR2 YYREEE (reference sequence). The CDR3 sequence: CASSPLAGSSYEQYF. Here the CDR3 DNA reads TGTGCCAGCAGTCCACTAGCGGGAAGCTCCTACGAGCAGTACTTC.

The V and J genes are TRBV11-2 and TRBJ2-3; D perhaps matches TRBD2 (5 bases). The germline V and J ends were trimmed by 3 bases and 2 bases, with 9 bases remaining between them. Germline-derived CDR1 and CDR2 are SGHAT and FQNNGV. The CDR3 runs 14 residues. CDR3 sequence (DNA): TGTGCCAGCAGCTTCAGCGGCTTCACAGATACGCAGTATTTT. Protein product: CASSFSGFTDTQYF.

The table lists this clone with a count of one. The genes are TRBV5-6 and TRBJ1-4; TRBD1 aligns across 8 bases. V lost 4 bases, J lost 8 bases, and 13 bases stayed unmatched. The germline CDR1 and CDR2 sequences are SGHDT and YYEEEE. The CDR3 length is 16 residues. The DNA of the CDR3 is TGTGCCAGCAGCCTGGAAAGGACAGGGCAGTGGGAAAAACTGTTTTTT. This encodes CASSLERTGQWEKLFF.

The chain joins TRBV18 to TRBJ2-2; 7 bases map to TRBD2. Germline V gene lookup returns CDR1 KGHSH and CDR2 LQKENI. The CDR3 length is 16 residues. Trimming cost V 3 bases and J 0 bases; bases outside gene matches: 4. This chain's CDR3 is CASSPRGLPNTGELFF. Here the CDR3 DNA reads TGTGCCAGCTCACCCCGGGGACTACCGAACACCGGGGAGCTGTTTTTT.

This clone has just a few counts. CDR3 bases: TGCGCCAGCAGCTCCCTGGGCGGGGGGGTCCAAGAGACCCAGTACTTC. It translates to CASSSLGGGVQETQYF. V and J are TRBV4-1 and TRBJ2-5; 9 bases line up with TRBD2. The V segment lost 5 bases and the J segment 1 base; nucleotides outside the gene matches: 8. This CDR3 has 16 residues. In germline, CDR1 is MGHRA, CDR2 YSYEKL.

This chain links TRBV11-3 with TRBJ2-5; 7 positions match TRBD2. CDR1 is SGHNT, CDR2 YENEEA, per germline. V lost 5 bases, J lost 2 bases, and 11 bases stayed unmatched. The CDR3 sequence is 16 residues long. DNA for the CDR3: TGTGCCAGCAGCCCCGGGGGAGGGACTTATCAAGAGACCCAGTACTTC. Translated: CASSPGGGTYQETQYF.

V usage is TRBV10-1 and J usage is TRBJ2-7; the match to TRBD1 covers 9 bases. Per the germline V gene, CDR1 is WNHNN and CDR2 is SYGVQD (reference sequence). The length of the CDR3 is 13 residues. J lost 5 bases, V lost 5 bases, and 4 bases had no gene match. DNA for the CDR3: TGCGCCAGCAGTTCGGGACAGGGCCACGAGCAGTACTTC. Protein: CASSSGQGHEQYF.

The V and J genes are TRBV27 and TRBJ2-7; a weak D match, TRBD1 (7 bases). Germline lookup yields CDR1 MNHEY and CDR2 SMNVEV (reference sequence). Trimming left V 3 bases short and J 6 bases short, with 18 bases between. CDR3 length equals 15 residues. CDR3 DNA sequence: TGTGCCAGCAGTTTTCGGAGGGGGCCCAGTCGCGAGCAGTACTTC. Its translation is CASSFRRGPSREQYF.

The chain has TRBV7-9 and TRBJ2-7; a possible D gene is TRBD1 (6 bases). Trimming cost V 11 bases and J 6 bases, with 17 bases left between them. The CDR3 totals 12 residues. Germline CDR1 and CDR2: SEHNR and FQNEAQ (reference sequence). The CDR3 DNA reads TGTGCCGGATCCAAAGGGGGTAGCGAGCAGTACTTC. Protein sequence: CAGSKGGSEQYF.

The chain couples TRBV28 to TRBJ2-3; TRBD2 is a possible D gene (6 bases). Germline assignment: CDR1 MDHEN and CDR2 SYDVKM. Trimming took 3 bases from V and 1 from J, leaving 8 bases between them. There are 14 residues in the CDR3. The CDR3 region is CASSLRLGTDTQYF. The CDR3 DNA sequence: TGTGCCAGCAGTTTGAGACTAGGCACAGATACGCAGTATTTT.

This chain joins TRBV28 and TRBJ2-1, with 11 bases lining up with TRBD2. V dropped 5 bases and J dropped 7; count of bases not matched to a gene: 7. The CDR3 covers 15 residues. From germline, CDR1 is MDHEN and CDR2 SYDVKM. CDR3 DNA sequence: TGTGCCAGCAGTATGCTAGCGGGAGGTAGGAATGAGCAGTTCTTC. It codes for CASSMLAGGRNEQFF.

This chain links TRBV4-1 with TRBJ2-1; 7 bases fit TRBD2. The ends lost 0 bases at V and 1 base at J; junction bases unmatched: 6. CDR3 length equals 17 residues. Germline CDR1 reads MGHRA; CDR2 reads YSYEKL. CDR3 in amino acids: CASSQDRGGSSYNEQFF. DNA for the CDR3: TGCGCCAGCAGCCAAGATCGGGGCGGGAGTTCCTACAATGAGCAGTTCTTC.

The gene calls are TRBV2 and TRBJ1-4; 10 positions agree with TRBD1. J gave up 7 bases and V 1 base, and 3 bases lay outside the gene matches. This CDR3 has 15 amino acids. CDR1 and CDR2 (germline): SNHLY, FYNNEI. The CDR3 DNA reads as TGTGCCAGCAGTGAAGGACAGGGGGCTGTTGAAAAACTGTTTTTT. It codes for CASSEGQGAVEKLFF.

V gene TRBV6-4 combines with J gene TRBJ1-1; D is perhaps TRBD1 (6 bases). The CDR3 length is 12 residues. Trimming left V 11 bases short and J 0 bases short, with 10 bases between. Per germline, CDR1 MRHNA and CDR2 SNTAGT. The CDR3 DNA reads TGTGCCCCCAGGGGCATGAACACTGAAGCTTTCTTT. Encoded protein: CAPRGMNTEAFF.

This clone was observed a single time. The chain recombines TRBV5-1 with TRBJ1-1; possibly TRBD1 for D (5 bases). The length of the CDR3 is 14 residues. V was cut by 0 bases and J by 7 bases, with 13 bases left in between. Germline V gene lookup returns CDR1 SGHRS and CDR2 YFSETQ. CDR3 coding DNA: TGCGCCAGCAGCTTGGCAGGGCCTTATGTTGAAGCTTTCTTT. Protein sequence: CASSLAGPYVEAFF. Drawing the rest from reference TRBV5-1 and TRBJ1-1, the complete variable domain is KAGVTQTPRYLIKTRGQQVTLSCSPISGHRSVSWYQQTPGQGLQFLFEYFSETQRNKGNFPGRFSGRQFSNSRSEMNVSTLELGDSALYLCASSLAGPYVEAFFGQGTRLTVV.

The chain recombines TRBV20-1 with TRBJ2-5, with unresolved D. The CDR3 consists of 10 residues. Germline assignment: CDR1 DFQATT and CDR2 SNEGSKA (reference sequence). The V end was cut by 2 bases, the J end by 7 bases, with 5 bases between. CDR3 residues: CSARLGTQYF. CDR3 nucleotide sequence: TGCAGTGCTAGACTCGGGACCCAGTACTTC.

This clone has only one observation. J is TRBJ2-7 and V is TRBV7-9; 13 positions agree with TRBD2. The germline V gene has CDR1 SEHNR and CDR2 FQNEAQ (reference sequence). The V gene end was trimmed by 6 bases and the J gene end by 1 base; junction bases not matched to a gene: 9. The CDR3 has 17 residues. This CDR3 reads CASRPTGTSGKSYEQYF. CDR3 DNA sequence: TGTGCCAGCAGACCGACCGGGACTAGCGGGAAGTCCTACGAGCAGTACTTC.

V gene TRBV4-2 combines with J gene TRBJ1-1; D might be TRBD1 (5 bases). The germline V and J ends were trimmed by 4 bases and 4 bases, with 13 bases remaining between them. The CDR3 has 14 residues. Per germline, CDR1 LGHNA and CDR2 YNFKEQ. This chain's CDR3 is CASSPGAGVTEAFF. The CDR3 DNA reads TGTGCCAGCAGCCCTGGAGCGGGGGTCACTGAAGCTTTCTTT.

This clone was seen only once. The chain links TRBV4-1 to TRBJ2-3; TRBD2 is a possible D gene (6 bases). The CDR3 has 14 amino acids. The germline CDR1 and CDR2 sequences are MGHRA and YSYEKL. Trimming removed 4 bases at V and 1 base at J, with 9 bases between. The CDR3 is CASSRLGGTDTQYF. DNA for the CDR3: TGCGCCAGCAGCCGACTAGGGGGCACAGATACGCAGTATTTT.

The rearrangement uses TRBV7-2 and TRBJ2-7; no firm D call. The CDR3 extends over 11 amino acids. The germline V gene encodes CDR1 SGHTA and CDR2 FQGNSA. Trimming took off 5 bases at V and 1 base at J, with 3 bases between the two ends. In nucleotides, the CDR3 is TGTGCCAGCAGCGAGTCCTACGAGCAGTACTTC. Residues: CASSESYEQYF.

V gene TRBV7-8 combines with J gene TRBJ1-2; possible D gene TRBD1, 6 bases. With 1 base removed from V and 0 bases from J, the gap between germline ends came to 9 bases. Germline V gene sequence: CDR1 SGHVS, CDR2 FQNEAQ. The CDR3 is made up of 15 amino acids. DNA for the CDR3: TGTGCCAGCAGCTTAGGACGACAGGCTAACTATGGCTACACCTTC. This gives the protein CASSLGRQANYGYTF.

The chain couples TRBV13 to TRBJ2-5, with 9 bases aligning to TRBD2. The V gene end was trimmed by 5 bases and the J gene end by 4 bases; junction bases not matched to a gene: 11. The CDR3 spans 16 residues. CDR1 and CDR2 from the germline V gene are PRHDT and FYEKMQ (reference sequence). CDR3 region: CASSQGLALRGETQYF. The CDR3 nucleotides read TGTGCCAGCAGCCAGGGACTAGCTTTAAGGGGAGAGACCCAGTACTTC.